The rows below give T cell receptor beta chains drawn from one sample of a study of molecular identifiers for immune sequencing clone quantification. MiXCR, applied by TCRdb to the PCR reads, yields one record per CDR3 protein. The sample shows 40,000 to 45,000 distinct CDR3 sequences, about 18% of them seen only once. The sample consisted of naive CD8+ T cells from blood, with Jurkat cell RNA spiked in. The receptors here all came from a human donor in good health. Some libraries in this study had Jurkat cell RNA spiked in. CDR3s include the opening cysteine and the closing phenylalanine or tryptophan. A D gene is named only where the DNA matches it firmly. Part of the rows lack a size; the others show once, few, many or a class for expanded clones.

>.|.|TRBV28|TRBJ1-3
CASSWDVYSGNTIYF
TGTGCCAGCAGTTGGGACGTCTACTCTGGAAACACCATATATTTT
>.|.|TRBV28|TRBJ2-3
CASRTGITDTQYF
TGTGCCAGTCGGACGGGTATAACCGATACGCAGTATTTT
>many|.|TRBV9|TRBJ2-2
CASSVVGSGELFF
TGTGCCAGCAGCGTAGTAGGTTCCGGGGAGCTGTTTTTT
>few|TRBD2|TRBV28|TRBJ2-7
CAGSWGGTYEQYF
TGTGCCGGCAGTTGGGGGGGAACCTACGAGCAGTACTTC
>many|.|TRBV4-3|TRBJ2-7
CASSQEGWGSYEQYF
TGCGCCAGCAGCCAAGAAGGGTGGGGATCCTACGAGCAGTACTTC
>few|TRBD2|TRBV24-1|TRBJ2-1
CATGDLAGGNNEQFF
TGTGCCACCGGTGATTTAGCGGGAGGGAACAATGAGCAGTTCTTC
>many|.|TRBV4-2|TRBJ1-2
CASSQGGLEGYTF
TGTGCCAGCAGCCAAGGCGGGCTGGAGGGCTACACCTTC
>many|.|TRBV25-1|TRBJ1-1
CASSEYSRGNTEAFF
TGTGCCAGCAGTGAATACAGTCGGGGGAACACTGAAGCTTTCTTT
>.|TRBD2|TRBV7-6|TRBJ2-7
CASSPVAGGPIGDEQYF
TGTGCCAGCAGCCCGGTAGCGGGAGGGCCTATCGGGGACGAGCAGTACTTC
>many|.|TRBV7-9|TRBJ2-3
CASSLVLEDTQYF
TGTGCCAGCAGCTTAGTTCTCGAAGATACGCAGTATTTT
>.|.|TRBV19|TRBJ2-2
CASSWGQRNTGELFF
TGTGCCAGTAGTTGGGGCCAGAGGAACACCGGGGAGCTGTTTTTT
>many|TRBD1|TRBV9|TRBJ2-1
CASSGGTANNEQFF
TGTGCCAGCAGCGGAGGGACAGCTAACAATGAGCAGTTCTTC
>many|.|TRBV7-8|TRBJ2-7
CASSSAGAYEQYF
TGTGCCAGCAGCTCGGCAGGTGCCTACGAGCAGTACTTC
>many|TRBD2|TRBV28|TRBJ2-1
CASSTGTSGMEQFF
TGTGCCAGCAGCACCGGGACTAGCGGGATGGAGCAGTTCTTC
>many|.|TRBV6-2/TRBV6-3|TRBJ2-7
CASSYYGDEQYF
TGTGCCAGCAGTTACTATGGGGACGAGCAGTACTTC
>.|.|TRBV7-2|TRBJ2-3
CASSLVEESTDTQYF
TGTGCCAGCAGCTTAGTGGAGGAAAGCACAGATACGCAGTATTTT
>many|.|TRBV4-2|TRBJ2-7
CASSHPGGGYEQYF
TGTGCCAGCAGCCATCCCGGGGGAGGTTACGAGCAGTACTTC
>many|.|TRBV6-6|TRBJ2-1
CASQGNEQFF
TGTGCCAGCCAGGGCAATGAGCAGTTCTTC
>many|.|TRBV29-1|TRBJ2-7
CSVESSGYEQYF
TGCAGCGTTGAATCCTCGGGCTACGAGCAGTACTTC
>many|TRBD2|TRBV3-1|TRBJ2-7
CASSQASGLAMYEQYF
TGTGCCAGCAGCCAAGCCTCGGGACTAGCTATGTACGAGCAGTACTTC
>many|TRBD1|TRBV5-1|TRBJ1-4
CASSLKKPTGQNEKLFF
TGCGCCAGCAGCTTGAAAAAGCCGACAGGGCAGAATGAAAAACTGTTTTTT
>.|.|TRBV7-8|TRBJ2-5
CASSPGAAHETQYF
TGTGCCAGCAGCCCTGGGGCGGCCCACGAGACCCAGTACTTC
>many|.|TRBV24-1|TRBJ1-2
CATSDFPRTVGYTF
TGTGCCACCAGTGATTTCCCCCGGACAGTTGGCTACACCTTC
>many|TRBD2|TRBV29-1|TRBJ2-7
CSVEVPSGSYAYEQYF
TGCAGCGTTGAAGTGCCTAGCGGGAGTTACGCCTACGAGCAGTACTTC
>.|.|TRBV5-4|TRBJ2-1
CASSFGEINEQFF
TGTGCCAGCAGCTTTGGCGAAATCAATGAGCAGTTCTTC
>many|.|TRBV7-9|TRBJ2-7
CASSLAGRRSYEQYF
TGTGCCAGCAGCTTAGCAGGGCGGAGATCCTACGAGCAGTACTTC
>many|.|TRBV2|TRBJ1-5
CASSEALRRWDQPQHF
TGTGCCAGCAGTGAAGCGTTACGGAGGTGGGATCAGCCCCAGCATTTT
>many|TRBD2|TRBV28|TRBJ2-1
CASSWTRGNEQFF
TGTGCCAGCAGTTGGACTAGGGGCAATGAGCAGTTCTTC